The 18 T cell receptor beta chains reported below all come from one sample, sequenced in a study of shared clonotypes between healthy human individuals (dated by TCRdb to 2019 to 2021). CD8 naive samples consisted of CD45RO-negative cells that were positively selected for CCR7, yielding a CD45RA+CCR7+ population without TemRA cells. The receptor library was made with the immunoSEQ multiplex PCR assay. The table was pulled from immuneACCESS by TCRdb, which kept in-frame rearrangements only. Such tables lose some clones; where checked, under half of the loss comes from unresolved V genes, and the rest has no known cause. This sample gives more than 500,000 clones in total; 95% of them show up just once. The ten largest clones take up approximately 0.12% of the sample. What was sequenced was naive CD8+ T cells sorted from blood. The sample's cell subset or site label is to be understood as: CD45RA+CCR7+. The origin of the receptors is a woman aged 25 to 39 in good health.

J is TRBJ1-2 and V is TRBV7-2; D is possibly TRBD1 (6 bases). Germline loops: CDR1 SGHTA, CDR2 FQGNSA. The CDR3 runs 15 residues. V was pared by 4 bases and J by 7 bases, with 19 bases between. This chain's CDR3 is CASSSYRVPKGGYTF. CDR3 coding DNA: TGTGCCAGCAGCTCTTACAGGGTCCCGAAGGGTGGCTACACCTTC.

The chain couples TRBV13 to TRBJ2-7; TRBD1 aligns across 8 bases. This CDR3 contains 14 residues. Germline V gene data show CDR1 as PRHDT and CDR2 as FYEKMQ (reference sequence). V lost 7 bases and J lost 3; bases outside the gene matches: 8. CDR3 nucleotides: TGTGCCAGCAACCAGGGACAGGCTCTCTACGAGCAGTACTTC. This sequence encodes CASNQGQALYEQYF.

This clone is a singleton in its sample. The V and J genes are TRBV27 and TRBJ1-2; D possibly corresponds to TRBD1 (5 bases). Germline CDR1 is MNHEY and CDR2 is SMNVEV (reference sequence). The CDR3 sequence is 14 residues long. V was shortened by 8 bases and J by 3 bases, with 16 bases between the two germline ends. CDR3 bases: TGTGCCAGCCGGGACTCTTGGACGGACTATGGCTACACCTTC. Translated: CASRDSWTDYGYTF.

The chain has TRBV5-6 and TRBJ1-2, with D uncertain. The CDR3 is made up of 13 amino acids. Germline V CDR1 and CDR2: SGHDT, YYEEEE. V dropped 2 bases and J dropped 7 bases, with 12 bases sitting between them. DNA of the CDR3: TGTGCCAGCAGCTTTAGAAATGGTGGTGGCTACACCTTC. As protein: CASSFRNGGGYTF.

The chain joins TRBV6-1 to TRBJ2-7; 9 bases match TRBD2. Germline CDR1 MNHNS, CDR2 SASEGT. Germline trimming cut 4 bases from V and 0 bases from J; bases unmatched to any gene: 4. The CDR3 length is 15 residues. CDR3 region: CASSGSSGISYEQYF. The CDR3 DNA reads TGTGCCAGCAGTGGCTCTAGCGGGATCTCCTACGAGCAGTACTTC.

V and J are TRBV10-1 and TRBJ1-5; 9 bases match TRBD1. V lost 6 bases, J lost 3 bases, and 9 bases stayed unmatched. There are 16 residues in the CDR3. The germline gives CDR1 WNHNN, CDR2 SYGVQD (reference sequence). As DNA, the CDR3 is TGCGCCAGCAGGGAACGGGACAGGGTTCACAATCAGCCCCAGCATTTT. This gives the protein CASRERDRVHNQPQHF.

This clone was found once. The chain has TRBV5-4 and TRBJ1-2; D perhaps matches TRBD1 (5 bases). There are 16 residues in the CDR3. Germline V gene data show CDR1 as SGHNT and CDR2 as YYREEE (reference sequence). V shed 4 bases and J shed 4 bases, with 20 bases lying between them. The CDR3 spells CASSPTRREGPYGYTF. In DNA form, the CDR3 reads TGTGCCAGCAGCCCCACCCGCAGGGAAGGTCCCTATGGCTACACCTTC.

J is TRBJ1-5 and V is TRBV19; the match to TRBD1 covers 9 bases. The CDR3 sequence is 16 residues long. Per the germline V gene, CDR1 is LNHDA and CDR2 is SQIVND (reference sequence). The V and J ends lost 7 bases and 0 bases, in that order; junction bases with no gene match: 7. The CDR3: CASTPGQGFSNQPQHF. Here the CDR3 DNA reads TGTGCCAGTACCCCGGGACAGGGATTTAGCAATCAGCCCCAGCATTTT.

The chain links TRBV28 to TRBJ1-2; 7 bases match TRBD1. Germline CDR1 is MDHEN and CDR2 is SYDVKM. The CDR3 has 14 amino acids. V shed 3 bases, J shed 8 bases, and the junction held 9 bases outside the gene matches. The CDR3 sequence: CASSLRGGGWGYTF. The CDR3 nucleotides are TGTGCCAGCAGTTTGCGAGGGGGCGGTTGGGGCTACACCTTC.

This rearrangement joins TRBV11-2 to TRBJ2-6; D gene uncertain. CDR3 length equals 15 residues. Germline CDR1 reads SGHAT; CDR2 reads FQNNGV. V was shortened by 1 base and J by 0 bases, with 4 bases between the two germline ends. CDR3 DNA sequence: TGTGCCAGCAGCTTAGGGAGCTCTGGGGCCAACGTCCTGACTTTC. The encoded protein is CASSLGSSGANVLTF.

This clone was recorded only once. The chain is built from TRBV10-3 and TRBJ2-1; tentatively, D is TRBD2 (5 bases). V lost 3 bases, J lost 6 bases, and 12 bases lay in between. CDR1 and CDR2 from the germline V gene are ENHRY and SYGVKD. The CDR3 has 14 residues. CDR3 protein: CAISDNPSGNEQFF. CDR3 nucleotide sequence: TGTGCCATCAGTGATAATCCCAGCGGCAATGAGCAGTTCTTC.

V usage is TRBV19 and J usage is TRBJ2-3, with 9 bases identical to TRBD2. The CDR3 is 18 amino acids. Germline values: CDR1 LNHDA, CDR2 SQIVND (reference sequence). After removal of 1 base from V and 2 bases from J, the junction contained 10 bases not matched to a gene. The CDR3 nucleotides read TGTGCCAGTAGTATAGTTAGCGGGAGTAGTCTGGTCACAGATACGCAGTATTTT. Translating gives CASSIVSGSSLVTDTQYF.

The chain has TRBV6-5 and TRBJ1-4, with a tentative D call TRBD1 (5 bases). CDR3 length equals 15 residues. With 4 bases removed from V and 5 bases from J, the gap between germline ends came to 14 bases. Germline CDR1 MNHEY, CDR2 SVGAGI. For the CDR3, the DNA is TGTGCCAGCAGTTCGGGGACTTCGTCGAATGAAAAACTGTTTTTT. This encodes CASSSGTSSNEKLFF.

In its sample, this clone was seen once. The chain links TRBV5-6 to TRBJ2-7, with 11 bases that match TRBD2. J gave up 2 bases and V 2 bases, and 3 bases lay outside the gene matches. The germline V gene encodes CDR1 SGHDT and CDR2 YYEEEE. The CDR3 sequence is 15 residues long. For the CDR3, the DNA is TGTGCCAGCAGCTTACAGACTAGCGGGGCCTACGAGCAGTACTTC. This gives the protein CASSLQTSGAYEQYF.

The CDR3 reads CASSFGQNSYEQYF. In nucleotides, the CDR3 is TGTGCCAGCAGCTTCGGACAGAATTCCTACGAGCAGTACTTC. The chain couples TRBV5-6 to TRBJ2-7; D possibly corresponds to TRBD1 (6 bases). V was pared by 2 bases and J by 1 base, with 10 bases between. This CDR3 has 14 residues. Germline V lookup: CDR1 SGHDT, CDR2 YYEEEE.

The gene calls are TRBV7-9 and TRBJ2-7; D might be TRBD1 or TRBD2, each matching 5 bases. Trimming pared 2 bases from V and 2 bases from J, leaving 13 bases between. The CDR3 covers 15 residues. Germline CDR1 reads SEHNR; CDR2 reads FQNEAQ (reference sequence). CDR3 DNA sequence: TGTGCCAGCAGCTTAACAGTGGGGACGGCCTACGAGCAGTACTTC. Residues: CASSLTVGTAYEQYF. The full variable domain, with the rest looked up from reference TRBV7-9 and TRBJ2-7, is DTGVSQNPRHKITKRGQNVTFRCDPISEHNRLYWYRQTLGQGPEFLTYFQNEAQLEKSRLLSDRFSAERPKGSFSTLEIQRTEQGDSAMYLCASSLTVGTAYEQYFGPGTRLTVT.

This chain links TRBV19 with TRBJ1-5; D gene unclear. Germline V CDR1 and CDR2: LNHDA, SQIVND (reference sequence). The ends were cut back, 5 bases at V and 4 bases at J, with 12 bases in the middle. The CDR3 is 14 residues long. The CDR3 bases are TGTGCCAGTAGTTTCCCACCCCGGAATCAGCCCCAGCATTTT. Translating it yields CASSFPPRNQPQHF.

The V gene is TRBV28, the J gene TRBJ1-2, with unresolved D. Germline V gene sequence: CDR1 MDHEN, CDR2 SYDVKM. The CDR3 has 17 amino acids. Trimming cost V 4 bases and J 4 bases, with 22 bases left between them. Here the CDR3 reads CASSSTPHRYDPYGYTF. The CDR3 DNA reads as TGTGCCAGCAGTTCCACACCTCATCGGTACGACCCCTATGGCTACACCTTC.